The 13 T cell receptor beta chains in this list originate from one sample, sequenced in a study of shared clonotypes between healthy human individuals. Repertoires were generated with immunoSEQ multiplex PCR, while TCRdb's copy carries only in-frame clones and drops some. The data hold 2 million to 2.5 million clones, with 80% to 95% observed a single time. The sequencing input was naive CD4+ T cells from PBMCs. Subset of the sample: CD45RA+ positively selected. The source of these receptors is a man between 18 and 29 years old in good health. Some clones in this sample may be carry-over from other donors' samples.

The chain uses TRBV19 and TRBJ1-1; D is possibly TRBD1 (5 bases). The V end was cut by 1 base, the J end by 6 bases, with 9 bases between. This CDR3 is built from 13 residues. Germline assignment: CDR1 LNHDA and CDR2 SQIVND (reference sequence). CDR3 sequence reads: CASSIVKGAEAFF. CDR3 DNA: TGTGCCAGTAGTATAGTGAAAGGGGCTGAAGCTTTCTTT.

About this clone itself: Other DNA variants within this sample encode the same CDR3. The chain has TRBV5-1 and TRBJ2-7, with D perhaps matching TRBD1 (6 bases). This CDR3 comprises 14 residues. V lost 4 bases, J lost 1 base, and 12 bases lay in between. Germline V CDR1 and CDR2: SGHRS, YFSETQ. The CDR3 spells CASSPRTESYEQYF. The CDR3 nucleotides read TGCGCCAGCAGCCCAAGGACAGAATCCTACGAGCAGTACTTC.

V gene TRBV13 combines with J gene TRBJ2-7; TRBD1 might be the D (6 bases). The CDR3 totals 19 residues. Deletions cut 4 bases from V and 6 bases from J, with 31 bases between. The V gene's germline CDR1 is PRHDT and CDR2 FYEKMQ (reference sequence). The CDR3 reads CASSSGMTNRDPRVGEQYF. In nucleotides, the CDR3 is TGTGCCAGCAGCTCCGGTATGACCAACAGGGACCCAAGGGTGGGCGAGCAGTACTTC.

The rearrangement links TRBV28 to TRBJ2-7, with unresolved D. The length of the CDR3 is 16 residues. Trimming shortened V by 8 bases and J by 3 bases, and 23 bases separated the two germline ends. Germline assignment: CDR1 MDHEN and CDR2 SYDVKM. The CDR3 loop reads CASQHGSDGWGYEQYF. The CDR3 bases are TGTGCCAGCCAGCATGGATCCGACGGCTGGGGCTACGAGCAGTACTTC.

V usage is TRBV27 and J usage is TRBJ2-5, with D tentatively TRBD2 (5 bases). The CDR3 is made up of 15 amino acids. Trimming removed 5 bases from V and 5 bases from J, with 18 bases in between. Germline assignment: CDR1 MNHEY and CDR2 SMNVEV (reference sequence). CDR3 in amino acids: CASSPSRDHFETQYF. The CDR3 nucleotides read TGTGCCAGCAGTCCATCCCGGGATCATTTCGAGACCCAGTACTTC.

The V and J genes are TRBV6-1 and TRBJ2-5; 7 bases align to TRBD1. The CDR3 length is 17 residues. CDR1 is MNHNS, CDR2 SASEGT, per germline. V lost 2 bases and J lost 2; bases outside the gene matches: 11. The CDR3 reads CASSETTDRRPQETQYF. As DNA, the CDR3 is TGTGCCAGCAGTGAAACAACGGACAGGAGACCTCAAGAGACCCAGTACTTC.

This clone has only one observation. The chain links TRBV9 to TRBJ2-5; TRBD2 aligns across 7 bases. This CDR3 is built from 15 residues. Germline CDR1 and CDR2: SGDLS and YYNGEE. V was pared by 3 bases and J by 1 base, with 6 bases of the junction left unmatched. The chain's CDR3 is CASSEAAGPQETQYF. The CDR3 bases are TGTGCCAGCAGCGAGGCAGCGGGACCCCAAGAGACCCAGTACTTC. Looking up the rest from reference TRBV9 and TRBJ2-5 gives the full variable domain: DSGVTQTPKHLITATGQRVTLRCSPRSGDLSVYWYQQSLDQGLQFLIQYYNGEERAKGNILERFSAQQFPDLHSELNLSSLELGDSALYFCASSEAAGPQETQYFGPGTRLLVL.

This clone was detected only a few times. The genes are TRBV2 and TRBJ2-7; perhaps TRBD2 as D (6 bases). The CDR3 has 13 amino acids. Germline values: CDR1 SNHLY, CDR2 FYNNEI. The CDR3 nucleotides read TGTGCAGCGAGCGGGTCCCTTTCCTACGAGCAGTACTTC. The encoded protein is CAASGSLSYEQYF.

The gene calls are TRBV7-3 and TRBJ2-1, with 9 bases lining up with TRBD2. From germline, CDR1 is SGHTA and CDR2 FQGTGA. CDR3 size: 16 residues. V lost 5 bases, J lost 8 bases, and 13 bases stayed unmatched. The CDR3 reads CASSASRSGSVYEQFF. CDR3 in DNA: TGTGCCAGCAGCGCCAGCCGTAGCGGGAGTGTCTATGAGCAGTTCTTC. The whole variable domain, remainder taken from reference TRBV7-3 and TRBJ2-1, is GAGVSQTPSNKVTEKGKYVELRCDPISGHTALYWYRQSLGQGPEFLIYFQGTGAADDSGLPNDRFFAVRPEGSVSTLKIQRTERGDSAVYLCASSASRSGSVYEQFFGPGTRLTVL.

The chain recombines TRBV2 with TRBJ1-1; no reliable D call. The CDR3 extends over 15 amino acids. V dropped 6 bases and J dropped 3 bases, with 17 bases sitting between them. Germline V gives CDR1 SNHLY, CDR2 FYNNEI. The CDR3 DNA reads TGTGCCAGCAGAGGCCGGGGTTCTTGGGACACTGAAGCTTTCTTT. This encodes CASRGRGSWDTEAFF.

The sample holds a few counts of this clone. CDR3 coding DNA: TGTGCCAGCTCAACTAGAGCGGCTGAAGCTTTCTTT. Residues: CASSTRAAEAFF. The V call is TRBV18, the J call TRBJ1-1, with D hard to call. The CDR3 consists of 12 residues. Germline V gene lookup returns CDR1 KGHSH and CDR2 LQKENI. With 5 bases removed from V and 6 bases from J, the gap between germline ends came to 10 bases.

This clone was seen ten or more times. This sequence joins TRBV5-1 and TRBJ1-5, with D perhaps matching TRBD1 (5 bases). V was shortened by 4 bases and J by 2 bases, with 13 bases between the two germline ends. In germline, CDR1 is SGHRS, CDR2 YFSETQ. The CDR3 is 15 residues long. CDR3 in DNA: TGCGCCAGCAGCCCAGGGATAATAGGCAATCAGCCCCAGCATTTT. This encodes CASSPGIIGNQPQHF.

The chain combines TRBV15 with TRBJ2-5; 8 bases map to TRBD1. The CDR3 is 13 amino acids. The ends lost 7 bases at V and 3 bases at J; junction bases unmatched: 4. Germline CDR1 reads LNHNV; CDR2 reads YYDKDF (reference sequence). The chain's CDR3 is CATNDRGEETQYF. The DNA of the CDR3 is TGTGCCACCAACGACAGGGGTGAAGAGACCCAGTACTTC. Using reference TRBV15 and TRBJ2-5 for the parts outside the CDR3, the full variable domain is DAMVIQNPRYQVTQFGKPVTLSCSQTLNHNVMYWYQQKSSQAPKLLFHYYDKDFNNEADTPDNFQSRRPNTSFCFLDIRSPGLGDTAMYLCATNDRGEETQYFGPGTRLLVL.